This record covers a single T cell receptor (beta chain). Sequenced by immunoSEQ multiplex PCR; TCRdb stores in-frame clones only, minus some. The sample includes tens of thousands of clones, about 90% of them seen just once. CDR1 and CDR2 (germline): LGHNA, YNFKEQ. This CDR3 spans 12 amino acids. Trimming shortened V by 0 bases and J by 8 bases, and 7 bases separated the two germline ends. The data derive from a study of T cell responses to AZD1222 COVID-19 vaccine. The sequences come from peripheral blood, collected on day 0 of AZD1222 vaccination. This rearrangement joins TRBV4-2 to TRBJ1-2, with D unresolved. This TCR derives from an adult in good health. For the CDR3, the DNA is TGTGCCAGCAGCCAAGATCGACAAGGCTACACCTTC. It specifies CASSQDRQGYTF.